These 27 T cell receptor beta chains were all obtained from the same sample, sequenced in a study of blood T cell repertoires in COVID-19. Produced via immunoSEQ multiplex PCR; TCRdb's table is partial and in-frame only. The sample carries approximately 59,000 clones, 70% to 90% recorded once. Sequencing used peripheral blood. These receptors all stem from a human donor in a cohort sampled during active COVID-19.

The rearrangement joins TRBV5-1 to TRBJ1-2, with D maybe TRBD1 (5 bases). Trimming cost V 7 bases and J 7 bases, with 26 bases left between them. The CDR3 extends over 16 amino acids. Germline V CDR1 and CDR2: SGHRS, YFSETQ. DNA for the CDR3: TGCGCCAGCTCCTCCGGGGGGGGAAGCGGGCTTTTTGGCTACACCTTC. Protein sequence: CASSSGGGSGLFGYTF.

This rearrangement joins TRBV27 to TRBJ1-5, with D maybe TRBD1 (6 bases). The V end was cut by 3 bases, the J end by 6 bases, with 12 bases between. The CDR3 contains 14 residues. Germline V CDR1 and CDR2: MNHEY, SMNVEV (reference sequence). The CDR3 sequence is CASSFHPRGQPQHF. CDR3 DNA: TGTGCCAGCAGTTTCCACCCCAGGGGTCAGCCCCAGCATTTT.

This sequence joins TRBV6-5 and TRBJ2-7, with 11 bases identical to TRBD1. The CDR3 runs to 16 residues. Germline V gene data show CDR1 as MNHEY and CDR2 as SVGAGI. Trimming at V came to 4 bases and at J to 3 bases, leaving 8 bases not matched to a gene. DNA of the CDR3: TGTGCCAGCAGTTCCCACGGAGGGACAGGGGGCTACGAGCAGTACTTC. Translation gives CASSSHGGTGGYEQYF.

The genes are TRBV7-2 and TRBJ1-6; 7 bases map to TRBD1. Germline loops: CDR1 SGHTA, CDR2 FQGNSA. The CDR3 covers 15 residues. Losses at the gene ends were 5 bases for V and 6 bases for J; bases not matched to a gene: 7. The CDR3 DNA reads as TGTGCCAGCAGCCTCACAGGGGCGACTAATTCACCCCTCCACTTT. This sequence encodes CASSLTGATNSPLHF. The complete variable domain, with remaining parts taken from reference TRBV7-2 and TRBJ1-6, reads GAGVSQSPSNKVTEKGKDVELRCDPISGHTALYWYRQSLGQGLEFLIYFQGNSAPDKSGLPSDRFSAERTGGSVSTLTIQRTQQEDSAVYLCASSLTGATNSPLHFGNGTRLTVT.

This rearrangement joins TRBV11-2 to TRBJ2-7; 11 nucleotides match TRBD2. This CDR3 spans 15 amino acids. V dropped 1 base and J dropped 4; count of bases not matched to a gene: 3. CDR1 and CDR2 (germline): SGHAT, FQNNGV. The CDR3 bases are TGTGCCAGCAGCTTAGGTCCTAGCGGGGGGTACGAGCAGTACTTC. Amino acid sequence: CASSLGPSGGYEQYF.

The V call is TRBV18, the J call TRBJ1-5; a possible D gene is TRBD1 (5 bases). The CDR3 runs 16 residues. Deletions cut 1 base from V and 6 bases from J, with 16 bases between. The germline V gene has CDR1 KGHSH and CDR2 LQKENI. CDR3 protein: CASSPLPAGMGQPQHF. CDR3 DNA: TGTGCCAGCTCACCACTCCCGGCAGGGATGGGTCAGCCCCAGCATTTT.

V and J are TRBV11-2 and TRBJ1-4, with D perhaps matching TRBD1 (5 bases). Germline-derived CDR1 and CDR2 are SGHAT and FQNNGV. Trimming cost V 1 base and J 7 bases, with 13 bases left between them. The CDR3 loop spans 15 amino acids. CDR3 region: CASSLVRGGAEKLFF. The CDR3 DNA sequence: TGTGCCAGCAGCTTAGTTCGGGGAGGGGCTGAAAAACTGTTTTTT.

The chain joins TRBV13 to TRBJ2-7; D may be TRBD2 (6 bases). The CDR3 consists of 13 residues. Germline values: CDR1 PRHDT, CDR2 FYEKMQ (reference sequence). The V end lost 3 bases, the J end lost 7 bases, and 13 bases lay between the germline ends. In DNA form, the CDR3 reads TGTGCCAGCAGCTTGAGACTAGAGGTGGAGCAGTACTTC. This gives the protein CASSLRLEVEQYF.

The chain employs TRBV11-3 and TRBJ2-3; 14 nucleotides match TRBD2. There are 16 residues in the CDR3. Germline V gene sequence: CDR1 SGHNT, CDR2 YENEEA. The J segment lost 6 bases and the V segment lost 5 bases, leaving 7 bases of the junction unmatched. CDR3 protein: CASSLRTSGGKDTQYF. Here the CDR3 DNA reads TGTGCCAGCAGCCTCCGGACTAGCGGGGGGAAGGATACGCAGTATTTT.

The chain recombines TRBV7-9 with TRBJ1-5; D possibly corresponds to TRBD1 (5 bases). This CDR3 region has 17 residues. V shed 4 bases and J shed 3 bases, with 19 bases lying between them. Germline values: CDR1 SEHNR, CDR2 FQNEAQ (reference sequence). In nucleotides, the CDR3 is TGTGCCAGCAGCTCTACCAGGGCTAGCGTATCCAATCAGCCCCAGCATTTT. Its protein is CASSSTRASVSNQPQHF. Using reference TRBV7-9 and TRBJ1-5 for the parts outside the CDR3, the full variable domain is DTGVSQNPRHKITKRGQNVTFRCDPISEHNRLYWYRQTLGQGPEFLTYFQNEAQLEKSRLLSDRFSAERPKGSFSTLEIQRTEQGDSAMYLCASSSTRASVSNQPQHFGDGTRLSIL.

As DNA, the CDR3 is TGTGCCAGCAGTGAAACTGTTCAGCCCCAGCATTTT. Its protein product is CASSETVQPQHF. This chain links TRBV2 with TRBJ1-5, with no clear D. Trimming took 2 bases from V and 6 from J, leaving 5 bases between them. CDR1 is SNHLY, CDR2 FYNNEI, per germline. This CDR3 has 12 amino acids.

J is TRBJ1-2 and V is TRBV2, with 7 bases fitting TRBD1. V shed 7 bases, J shed 4 bases, and the junction held 3 bases outside the gene matches. Germline V gene data show CDR1 as SNHLY and CDR2 as FYNNEI. The CDR3 contains 12 residues. The chain's CDR3 is CASMGQLYGYTF. CDR3 nucleotides: TGTGCCAGCATGGGACAGCTCTATGGCTACACCTTC.

The J gene is TRBJ2-1, the V gene TRBV19; tentatively, D is TRBD1 (5 bases). This CDR3 is 15 amino acids long. Germline V gene data show CDR1 as LNHDA and CDR2 as SQIVND (reference sequence). The V gene lost 6 bases and the J gene lost 1 base, with 13 bases spanning the gap. Written as DNA, the CDR3 is TGTGCCAGTAGAGCTAGGGGCAGATCCTACAATGAGCAGTTCTTC. This codes for CASRARGRSYNEQFF.

This clone was detected only a few times. This chain uses TRBV9 with TRBJ2-1, with D tentatively TRBD1 (6 bases). The germline V gene has CDR1 SGDLS and CDR2 YYNGEE. V gave up 4 bases and J gave up 6 bases, with 14 bases separating them. The CDR3 extends over 14 amino acids. The CDR3 nucleotides are TGTGCCAGCAGCCCACAGGGTACGGGCAATGAGCAGTTCTTC. Translation gives CASSPQGTGNEQFF.

The chain has TRBV5-1 and TRBJ1-2; 7 bases are a match to TRBD1. The V and J ends lost 4 bases and 4 bases, in that order; junction bases with no gene match: 13. The germline gives CDR1 SGHRS, CDR2 YFSETQ. This CDR3 is 16 amino acids long. The CDR3 region is CASSPGQALIGYGYTF. The CDR3 DNA reads TGCGCCAGCAGCCCAGGACAGGCACTTATCGGCTATGGCTACACCTTC.

This clone was observed a single time. The CDR3 spells CASSYVRTASLYEQYF. As DNA, the CDR3 is TGTGCCAGCAGTTACGTCCGGACAGCGTCTCTCTACGAGCAGTACTTC. The genes are TRBV6-2 or TRBV6-3 and TRBJ2-7; tentatively, D is TRBD1 (6 bases). Germline V gene data show CDR1 as MNHEY and CDR2 as SVGEGT. This CDR3 is 16 amino acids long. The germline V and J ends were trimmed by 2 bases and 3 bases, with 17 bases remaining between them.

V usage is TRBV6-5 and J usage is TRBJ1-2; 7 bases map to TRBD1. Per germline, CDR1 MNHEY and CDR2 SVGAGI. The V segment lost 2 bases and the J segment 4 bases; nucleotides outside the gene matches: 4. The CDR3 is made up of 14 amino acids. The CDR3 spells CASSYGQGGYGYTF. In nucleotides, the CDR3 is TGTGCCAGCAGTTACGGGCAGGGGGGCTATGGCTACACCTTC.

CDR3 in amino acids: CASRHPGQGHTEAFF. The CDR3 region has the DNA TGTGCCAGCAGGCACCCGGGACAGGGTCACACTGAAGCTTTCTTT. The J gene is TRBJ1-1, the V gene TRBV27; 9 bases line up with TRBD1. CDR3 length equals 15 residues. The germline CDR1 and CDR2 sequences are MNHEY and SMNVEV (reference sequence). With V trimmed by 6 bases and J by 3 bases, 8 bases remained unmatched.

V usage is TRBV7-8 and J usage is TRBJ1-4; weak D call: TRBD1 (5 bases). V was cut by 0 bases and J by 8 bases, with 13 bases left in between. This CDR3 has 15 amino acids. Germline loops: CDR1 SGHVS, CDR2 FQNEAQ. The CDR3 here is CASSLAGGTSEKLFF. Written as DNA, the CDR3 is TGTGCCAGCAGCTTAGCGGGGGGGACCTCCGAAAAACTGTTTTTT. Together with reference TRBV7-8 and TRBJ1-4, the CDR3 gives the full variable domain: GAGVSQSPRYKVAKRGQDVALRCDPISGHVSLFWYQQALGQGPEFLTYFQNEAQLDKSGLPSDRFFAERPEGSVSTLKIQRTQQEDSAVYLCASSLAGGTSEKLFFGSGTQLSVL.

The rearrangement joins TRBV19 to TRBJ2-1; 7 nucleotides line up with TRBD1. The CDR3 totals 18 residues. V lost 1 base to trimming and J lost 4 bases; unmatched junction nucleotides: 13. CDR1 is LNHDA, CDR2 SQIVND, per germline (reference sequence). Written as DNA, the CDR3 is TGTGCCAGTAGTATAGCGACAGGGTTATACGATTTATACAATGAGCAGTTCTTC. Translating gives CASSIATGLYDLYNEQFF.

This clone has just a few counts. The gene calls are TRBV12-2 and TRBJ1-2; TRBD1 is the table's D call and was not checked against the DNA. TRBV12-2 is shown as a pseudogene. CDR3 size: 15 residues. The CDR3 DNA reads TGTGCAAGTCGCCTGCGCTATGGGACAGTCTATGGCTACACCTTC. Translation: CASRLRYGTVYGYTF.

This clone has just one count. The chain has TRBV29-1 and TRBJ2-5; D is uncertain. The CDR3 has 13 residues. The V gene's germline CDR1 is SQVTM and CDR2 ANQGSEA. The V end was cut by 3 bases, the J end by 1 base, with 9 bases between. The CDR3 is CSVDPSLQETQYF. CDR3 nucleotide sequence: TGCAGCGTTGACCCGTCACTCCAAGAGACCCAGTACTTC.

The J gene is TRBJ1-6, the V gene TRBV30, with D unclear. The germline V and J ends were trimmed by 3 bases and 5 bases, with 11 bases remaining between them. CDR3 length: 14 amino acids. Germline V gene sequence: CDR1 GTSNPN, CDR2 SVGIG (reference sequence). The DNA of the CDR3 is TGTGCCTGGAGCCGGGCCGGGAATAATTCACCCCTCCACTTT. Its protein product is CAWSRAGNNSPLHF.

This sequence joins TRBV7-2 and TRBJ2-7, with TRBD1 matching over 7 bases. This CDR3 contains 13 residues. Germline CDR1 and CDR2: SGHTA and FQGNSA. V gave up 6 bases and J gave up 1 base; unmatched junction bases: 3. As DNA, the CDR3 is TGTGCCAGCAGACGGACAGGATCCTACGAGCAGTACTTC. It specifies CASRRTGSYEQYF.

This clone was picked up a small number of times. The genes are TRBV2 and TRBJ1-1, with D perhaps matching TRBD1 (6 bases). In germline, CDR1 is SNHLY, CDR2 FYNNEI. V was shortened by 1 base and J by 1 base, with 10 bases between the two germline ends. CDR3 length: 15 residues. CDR3 nucleotide sequence: TGTGCCAGCAGTGAAGTGACAGGAAAGAACACTGAAGCTTTCTTT. It specifies CASSEVTGKNTEAFF.

The chain recombines TRBV5-4 with TRBJ1-2; a possible D gene is TRBD1 (6 bases). The CDR3 loop spans 15 amino acids. V lost 3 bases and J 4 bases, leaving 16 bases between the germline ends. The germline V gene encodes CDR1 SGHNT and CDR2 YYREEE (reference sequence). The chain's CDR3 is CASSSTGSSLYGYTF. Written as DNA, the CDR3 is TGTGCCAGCAGCTCCACAGGGAGTTCCCTCTATGGCTACACCTTC. The whole variable domain, remainder taken from reference TRBV5-4 and TRBJ1-2, is ETGVTQSPTHLIKTRGQQVTLRCSSQSGHNTVSWYQQALGQGPQFIFQYYREEENGRGNFPPRFSGLQFPNYSSELNVNALELDDSALYLCASSSTGSSLYGYTFGSGTRLTVV.

This chain joins TRBV11-2 and TRBJ2-1; D is perhaps TRBD2 (6 bases). V was shortened by 0 bases and J by 8 bases, with 11 bases between the two germline ends. The CDR3 extends over 14 amino acids. Germline assignment: CDR1 SGHAT and CDR2 FQNNGV. The DNA for the CDR3 is TGTGCCAGCAGCTTAGAGCGGGGAAATTATGAGCAGTTCTTC. Its translation is CASSLERGNYEQFF.